A single sample gave rise to the 17 T cell receptor beta chains below, sequenced in a study of T cell responses to AZD1222 COVID-19 vaccine. Generated by immunoSEQ multiplex PCR, the TCRdb table keeps only in-frame clones and is missing some. The table records some 170,000 clones, 70% to 90% of them present only once. The sample was peripheral blood, taken 28 days after the second dose of the MenACWY control vaccine. The receptors come from an adult who received the MenACWY meningococcal vaccine as a control.

Turning to this clone: This sample also contains other DNA sequences that code for the same CDR3. V usage is TRBV6-1 and J usage is TRBJ1-1, with unresolved D. The CDR3 covers 15 residues. V was cut by 2 bases and J by 0 bases, with 10 bases left in between. CDR1 and CDR2 (germline): MNHNS, SASEGT. CDR3 bases: TGTGCCAGCAGTGAATTGGGTTCGATGAACACTGAAGCTTTCTTT. Translated, it gives CASSELGSMNTEAFF.

V is TRBV6-5 and J is TRBJ2-7; TRBD2 aligns across 7 bases. The CDR3 length is 15 residues. CDR1 and CDR2 from the germline V gene are MNHEY and SVGAGI. The J segment lost 1 base and the V segment lost 2 bases, leaving 5 bases of the junction unmatched. CDR3 protein: CASSYLERGSYEQYF. CDR3 in DNA: TGTGCCAGCAGTTACCTGGAGCGGGGTTCCTACGAGCAGTACTTC.

The chain uses TRBV3-1 (or the pseudogene TRBV3-2) and TRBJ1-4; D is unclear. This CDR3 has 14 amino acids. With 6 bases removed from V and 0 bases from J, the gap between germline ends came to 8 bases. Germline-derived CDR1 and CDR2 are LGHDT and YNNKEL (reference sequence). Written as DNA, the CDR3 is TGTGCCAGCAGGCAGACGGCAACTAATGAAAAACTGTTTTTT. Protein: CASRQTATNEKLFF.

The gene calls are TRBV11-2 and TRBJ1-3; D perhaps matches TRBD1 (5 bases). V lost 5 bases to trimming and J lost 8 bases, with 19 bases between them. Germline CDR1 is SGHAT and CDR2 is FQNNGV. The CDR3 is 15 amino acids. CDR3 nucleotide sequence: TGTGCCAGCAGCCCCCTGGGGGGGGTAGAGGACACCATATATTTT. It encodes CASSPLGGVEDTIYF.

The CDR3 bases are TGTGCCAGCATCCCCAAGCGGGACACCGGGGAGCTGTTTTTT. Its translation: CASIPKRDTGELFF. This chain links TRBV6-1 with TRBJ2-2; the D gene is possibly TRBD2 (6 bases). The CDR3 length is 14 residues. The germline V and J ends were trimmed by 7 bases and 3 bases, with 12 bases remaining between them. Germline V CDR1 and CDR2: MNHNS, SASEGT.

The chain employs TRBV4-1 and TRBJ1-3, with D possibly being TRBD1 (6 bases). This CDR3 comprises 17 residues. V shed 3 bases and J shed 2 bases, with 17 bases lying between them. Per the germline V gene, CDR1 is MGHRA and CDR2 is YSYEKL. The CDR3 protein is CASSQSLTGPAGNTIYF. DNA for the CDR3: TGCGCCAGCAGCCAGTCTCTTACAGGGCCCGCTGGAAACACCATATATTTT.

The rearrangement uses TRBV10-2 and TRBJ2-5; D might be TRBD1 or TRBD2, each matching 5 bases. The germline V gene encodes CDR1 WSHSY and CDR2 SAAADI. Trimming removed 0 bases at V and 4 bases at J, with 9 bases between. The CDR3 covers 14 residues. The CDR3 sequence is CASSESGTVETQYF. CDR3 sequence (DNA): TGCGCCAGCAGTGAGTCGGGGACGGTAGAGACCCAGTACTTC.

The chain couples TRBV6-2 or TRBV6-3 to TRBJ2-5; 11 positions agree with TRBD2. Germline assignment: CDR1 MNHEY and CDR2 SVGEGT. J was trimmed by 5 bases and V by 2 bases; bases with no gene match: 10. The CDR3 covers 17 residues. The CDR3 nucleotides read TGTGCCAGCAGTTACCCTTATAGCGGGAGGGCCAAGGAGACCCAGTACTTC. Residues: CASSYPYSGRAKETQYF.

The CDR3 bases are TGTGCCAGCAGTTTAAGTGGACACCAATTTTATGGCTACACCTTC. Encoded protein: CASSLSGHQFYGYTF. This chain connects TRBV27 to TRBJ1-2; D might be TRBD1 (5 bases). The V end lost 2 bases, the J end lost 5 bases, and 15 bases lay between the germline ends. Per the germline V gene, CDR1 is MNHEY and CDR2 is SMNVEV (reference sequence). This CDR3 comprises 15 residues.

The chain joins TRBV10-1 to TRBJ2-2, with D possibly matching TRBD2 (6 bases). V was trimmed by 8 bases and J by 4 bases, leaving 11 bases between them. The germline V gene has CDR1 WNHNN and CDR2 SYGVQD (reference sequence). The CDR3 runs 13 residues. The CDR3 protein is CASREMGTGELFF. CDR3 bases: TGCGCCAGCCGGGAGATGGGCACCGGGGAGCTGTTTTTT.

This chain connects TRBV10-1 to TRBJ2-1; TRBD2 matches 10 bases. Germline CDR1 is WNHNN and CDR2 is SYGVQD (reference sequence). The V and J ends lost 6 bases and 7 bases, in that order; junction bases with no gene match: 9. This CDR3 is built from 15 residues. CDR3 sequence reads: CASSTTSGTINEQFF. CDR3 DNA: TGCGCCAGCAGCACCACTAGCGGGACCATTAATGAGCAGTTCTTC.

This chain uses TRBV3-1 (or the pseudogene TRBV3-2) with TRBJ1-2; D is unclear. Trimming removed 3 bases at V and 1 base at J, with 15 bases between. The CDR3 runs to 16 residues. In germline, CDR1 is LGHDT, CDR2 YNNKEL (reference sequence). In DNA form, the CDR3 reads TGTGCCAGCAGCCAGCTTGGGTTACAGTTTAACTATGGCTACACCTTC. This codes for CASSQLGLQFNYGYTF.

This clone appeared once. The chain couples TRBV14 to TRBJ1-2; D possibly corresponds to TRBD1 (5 bases). V was trimmed by 6 bases and J by 2 bases, leaving 13 bases between them. This CDR3 has 14 amino acids. Germline CDR1 is SGHDN and CDR2 is FVKESK. In DNA, the CDR3 is TGTGCCAGCAGTCGCGGGACGGTGAACTATGGCTACACCTTC. Protein: CASSRGTVNYGYTF.

This chain's CDR3 is CASSMYTGELFF. As DNA, the CDR3 is TGTGCCAGCAGCATGTACACCGGGGAGCTGTTTTTT. The J gene is TRBJ2-2, the V gene TRBV7-3; D is ambiguous. CDR1 is SGHTA, CDR2 FQGTGA, per germline. The CDR3 runs to 12 residues. V was shortened by 5 bases and J by 3 bases, with 4 bases between the two germline ends.

V and J are TRBV10-3 and TRBJ2-5; D remains unclear. CDR3 length equals 14 residues. CDR1 and CDR2 from the germline V gene are ENHRY and SYGVKD. V lost 0 bases, J lost 4 bases, and 9 bases lay in between. The CDR3 DNA is TGTGCCATCAGTGAGTCCCCCCTCGGAGAGACCCAGTACTTC. Its protein is CAISESPLGETQYF.

The genes are TRBV19 and TRBJ1-2, with D tentatively TRBD1 (5 bases). Germline CDR1 LNHDA, CDR2 SQIVND (reference sequence). V lost 7 bases, J lost 5 bases, and 17 bases lay in between. The CDR3 runs 14 residues. The CDR3 region has the DNA TGTGCCAGTATGGGGGGGGACGCAATATATGGCTACACCTTC. Translation: CASMGGDAIYGYTF. The full variable domain, rest sourced from reference TRBV19 and TRBJ1-2, is DGGITQSPKYLFRKEGQNVTLSCEQNLNHDAMYWYRQDPGQGLRLIYYSQIVNDFQKGDIAEGYSVSREKKESFPLTVTSAQKNPTAFYLCASMGGDAIYGYTFGSGTRLTVV.

The chain carries TRBV6-6 and TRBJ1-6, with 8 bases identical to TRBD1. CDR3 length: 16 amino acids. Trimming took 9 bases from V and 0 from J; bases not matched to a gene: 7. Germline CDR1 and CDR2: MNHNY and SVGAGI (reference sequence). In DNA, the CDR3 is TGTGCCAGTATGGGGACAGGCAGCTCCTATAATTCACCCCTCCACTTT. It encodes CASMGTGSSYNSPLHF.